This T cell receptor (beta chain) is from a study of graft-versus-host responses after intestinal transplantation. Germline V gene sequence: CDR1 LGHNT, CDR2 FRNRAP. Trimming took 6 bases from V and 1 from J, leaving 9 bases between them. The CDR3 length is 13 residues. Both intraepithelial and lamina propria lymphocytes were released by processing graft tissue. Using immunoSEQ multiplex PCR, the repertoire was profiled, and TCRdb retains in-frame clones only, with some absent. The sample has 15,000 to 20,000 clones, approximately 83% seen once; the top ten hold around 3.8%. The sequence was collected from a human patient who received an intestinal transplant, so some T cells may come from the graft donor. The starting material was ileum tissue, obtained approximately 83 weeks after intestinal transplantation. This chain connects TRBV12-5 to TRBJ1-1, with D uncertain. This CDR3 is CASGREPNTEAFF. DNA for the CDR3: TGTGCTAGTGGGAGGGAACCGAACACTGAAGCTTTCTTT.